Listed below are T cell receptor beta chains from one sample, sequenced in a study of T cells in Graves' hyperthyroidism and ophthalmopathy. TCRdb ran MiXCR on the multiplex PCR reads and lists one entry per CDR3 protein. The table has about 250,000 distinct CDR3 sequences, approximately 23% seen once. Sequenced input: blood. The receptor set was obtained from a woman between 35 and 50 years old with Graves' ophthalmopathy. CDR3s include the opening cysteine and the closing phenylalanine or tryptophan. The order of the fields is V gene, J gene, CDR3 length, D gene, clone size, CDR3 protein, CDR3 DNA. D genes are given only for firm matches. The size entry is marked missing in some rows and otherwise reads once, few, many or a size class.

v_gene: TRBV6-1
j_gene: TRBJ1-2
len: 11
d_gene: NA
abundance: few
CDR3aa: CASGEGYGYTF
CDR3nt: TGTGCCAGTGGAGAGGGCTATGGCTACACCTTC

v_gene: TRBV27
j_gene: TRBJ2-7
len: 15
d_gene: TRBD1
abundance: many
CDR3aa: CASSFTGTGSYEQYF
CDR3nt: TGTGCCAGCAGTTTTACCGGGACAGGGTCCTACGAGCAGTACTTC

v_gene: TRBV28
j_gene: TRBJ1-2
len: 12
d_gene: NA
abundance: NA
CDR3aa: CASSLGRAGYTF
CDR3nt: TGTGCCAGCAGTTTAGGTAGAGCAGGCTACACCTTC

v_gene: TRBV19
j_gene: TRBJ1-1
len: 14
d_gene: TRBD1
abundance: many
CDR3aa: CASSDRAMNTEAFF
CDR3nt: TGTGCCAGTAGTGACAGGGCCATGAACACTGAAGCTTTCTTT

v_gene: TRBV20-1
j_gene: TRBJ1-1
len: 14
d_gene: NA
abundance: many
CDR3aa: CSARVRGLNTEAFF
CDR3nt: TGCAGTGCTAGAGTGAGGGGCTTGAACACTGAAGCTTTCTTT

v_gene: TRBV6-1
j_gene: TRBJ1-1
len: 15
d_gene: NA
abundance: NA
CDR3aa: CASRGFLNSNTEAFF
CDR3nt: TGTGCCAGCAGAGGGTTTTTAAACAGTAACACTGAAGCTTTCTTT

v_gene: TRBV3-1
j_gene: TRBJ2-7
len: 15
d_gene: NA
abundance: many
CDR3aa: CASSQPTGTVYEQYF
CDR3nt: TGTGCCAGCAGCCAACCAACCGGGACGGTATACGAGCAGTACTTC

v_gene: TRBV20-1
j_gene: TRBJ2-7
len: 15
d_gene: TRBD2
abundance: NA
CDR3aa: CSARDSTGGPYEQYF
CDR3nt: TGCAGTGCTAGAGATAGTACGGGAGGGCCTTACGAGCAGTACTTC

v_gene: TRBV6-5
j_gene: TRBJ1-2
len: 15
d_gene: NA
abundance: many
CDR3aa: CASSYSTHGNYGYTF
CDR3nt: TGTGCCAGCAGTTACTCGACGCATGGTAACTATGGCTACACCTTC

v_gene: TRBV10-1
j_gene: TRBJ2-7
len: 13
d_gene: NA
abundance: NA
CDR3aa: CASSPGMLGEQYF
CDR3nt: TGCGCCAGCAGCCCGGGAATGCTAGGCGAGCAGTACTTC

v_gene: TRBV4-2
j_gene: TRBJ2-5
len: 19
d_gene: NA
abundance: many
CDR3aa: CASSQVTPVGGRPQETQYF
CDR3nt: TGTGCCAGCAGCCAGGTAACTCCTGTCGGGGGGCGCCCCCAGGAGACCCAGTACTTC

v_gene: TRBV12-3/TRBV12-4
j_gene: TRBJ1-1
len: 15
d_gene: TRBD1
abundance: NA
CDR3aa: CASSYLPGQGAEAFF
CDR3nt: TGTGCCAGCAGTTACCTGCCGGGACAGGGGGCTGAAGCTTTCTTT

v_gene: TRBV28
j_gene: TRBJ1-1
len: 15
d_gene: NA
abundance: once
CDR3aa: CASRATGLGPTEAFF
CDR3nt: TGTGCCAGCAGAGCCACAGGGTTAGGGCCCACTGAAGCTTTCTTT

v_gene: TRBV6-1
j_gene: TRBJ1-1
len: 18
d_gene: NA
abundance: many
CDR3aa: CASSEMGPGHRMNTEAFF
CDR3nt: TGTGCCAGCAGTGAAATGGGACCGGGACACCGCATGAACACTGAAGCTTTCTTT

v_gene: TRBV29-1
j_gene: TRBJ1-1
len: 13
d_gene: TRBD1
abundance: NA
CDR3aa: CSVSRTGESEAFF
CDR3nt: TGCAGCGTGAGCCGGACAGGGGAGTCTGAAGCTTTCTTT

v_gene: TRBV11-2
j_gene: TRBJ2-5
len: 14
d_gene: NA
abundance: many
CDR3aa: CASSSLRGGETQYF
CDR3nt: TGTGCCAGCAGCTCTCTGAGGGGCGGGGAGACCCAGTACTTC